This T cell receptor (beta chain) was found in a study of T cells in Graves' hyperthyroidism and ophthalmopathy. The wider study: Before treatment of any kind, peripheral blood was taken at initial diagnosis.

Findings and limits, study-wide: Most clonotypes expanded in the thyroid (above 0.001) were also present in blood.

From germline, CDR1 is MNHNS and CDR2 SASEGT. Trimming took 5 bases from V and 7 from J; bases not matched to a gene: 6. This CDR3 region has 13 residues. Diagnoses used clinical symptoms, serum thyroxine and TRAb, thyroid ultrasound and orbital computed tomography. The authors took PBMCs from roughly 9.7 ml fresh peripheral blood. TCR beta CDR3 region amplification was performed from RNA transcripts. RT-PCR in the first round (using the HTBI primer set) targeted the TCR CDR3. TCRdb re-called the multiplex PCR reads with MiXCR, one entry per CDR3 protein. The sample lists around 36,000 distinct CDR3 sequences, 50% to 55% occurring once. On this clonotype itself: The target antigen is unknown.

The sample comprised blood. This clonotype was sampled from a middle-aged man with Graves' ophthalmopathy. The rearrangement joins TRBV6-1 to TRBJ1-2, with 8 bases matching TRBD1. CDR3 loop: CASSPQGAGGYTF. As DNA, the CDR3 is TGTGCCAGCAGTCCCCAGGGGGCCGGTGGCTACACCTTC.